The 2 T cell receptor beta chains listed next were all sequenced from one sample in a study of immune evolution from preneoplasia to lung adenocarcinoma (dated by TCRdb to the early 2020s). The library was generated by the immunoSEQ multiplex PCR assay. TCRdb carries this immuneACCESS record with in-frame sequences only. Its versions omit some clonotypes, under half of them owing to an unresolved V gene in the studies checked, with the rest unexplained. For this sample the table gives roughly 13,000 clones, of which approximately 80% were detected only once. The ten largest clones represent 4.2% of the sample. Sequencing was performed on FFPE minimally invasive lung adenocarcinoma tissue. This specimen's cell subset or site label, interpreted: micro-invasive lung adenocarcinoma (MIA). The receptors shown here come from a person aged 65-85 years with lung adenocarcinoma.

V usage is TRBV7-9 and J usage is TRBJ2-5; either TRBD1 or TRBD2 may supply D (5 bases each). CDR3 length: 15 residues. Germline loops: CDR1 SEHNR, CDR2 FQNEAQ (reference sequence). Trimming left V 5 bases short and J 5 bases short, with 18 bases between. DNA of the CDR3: TGTGCCAGCAGCATGCAGGGTTATTGGGGGGAGACCCAGTACTTC. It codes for CASSMQGYWGETQYF.

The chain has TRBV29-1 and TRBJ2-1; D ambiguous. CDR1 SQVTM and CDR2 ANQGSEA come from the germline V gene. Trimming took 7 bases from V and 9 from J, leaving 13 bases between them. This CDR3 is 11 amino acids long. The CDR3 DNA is TGCAGCGCCAGAGACCTTGGTGAGCAGTTCTTC. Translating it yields CSARDLGEQFF.